This T cell receptor (beta chain) was observed in a study of blood T cell repertoires in COVID-19. Study-wide context: Collection of acute and convalescent COVID-19 samples took place in the United States, Italy and Spain. The analysed material was cDNA or gDNA that came from T cells, B-cell-depleted T cells, or PBMCs.

Trimming cost V 4 bases and J 11 bases, with 14 bases left between them. The CDR3 sequence is 12 residues long. In germline, CDR1 is MDHEN, CDR2 SYDVKM. As handled by the study authors: From reference gene primer amplification, estimates of nucleated cell counts were derived. TCRdb's table, derived via immunoSEQ multiplex PCR, lists solely in-frame clones and lacks some. V and J calls and clone size are copied from that table; D and trimming were computed from the DNA. Of some 150,000 clones listed, 76% are singletons. The chain is built from TRBV28 and TRBJ1-2, with a weak D call TRBD1 (6 bases). The sequenced sample consisted of peripheral blood. The receptor comes from a woman of 80 years or more with active or convalescent COVID-19. DNA for the CDR3: TGTGCCAGCAGTTCTTGGGACATTGGTTACACCTTC. Its translation is CASSSWDIGYTF.